This is a list of T cell receptor beta chains from one sample in a study of beta chain features in type 1 diabetes. Profiled with immunoSEQ multiplex PCR; TCRdb holds only in-frame clones, not every one. The repertoire consists of 310,000 or so clones, with approximately 16% occurring once and the leading ten covering less than 0.02%. Sequencing used naive CD4+ T cells from blood. The receptors come from a man aged 18 to 30 with type 1 diabetes. Each CDR3 is given with its conserved first and last residue. The D gene is left open where the match is weak. Some rows mark clone size as missing; the rest say once, few, many or name a class of expanded clone.

D	J	V	size	DNA	CDR3
TRBD2	TRBJ2-3	TRBV4-1	few	TGCGCCAGCAGCCAAGATCGGGAGGTCTCAAGCACAGATACGCAGTATTTT	CASSQDREVSSTDTQYF
.	TRBJ2-5	TRBV7-2	.	TGTGCCAGCAGCTTAGTGGCAGGGCCCCAAGAGACCCAGTACTTC	CASSLVAGPQETQYF
TRBD2	TRBJ2-7	TRBV28	.	TGTGCCAGCAGTTACCCAGTGAGCGGGAGGGCCCACGAGCAGTACTTC	CASSYPVSGRAHEQYF
.	TRBJ2-3	TRBV10-1	few	TGCGCCAGCAGTGCCCTCGGCACAGATACGCAGTATTTT	CASSALGTDTQYF
.	TRBJ2-6	TRBV28	.	TGTGCCACTGGTAGCGTCGGGGCCAACGTCCTGACTTTC	CATGSVGANVLTF
.	TRBJ1-4	TRBV18	.	TGTGCCAGCTCACCCACCGGGGCAACTAATGAAAAACTGTTTTTT	CASSPTGATNEKLFF
TRBD1	TRBJ1-4	TRBV18	few	TGTGCCAGCTCACCTGGGACAGGGTCGAATGAAAAACTGTTTTTT	CASSPGTGSNEKLFF
.	TRBJ1-1	TRBV29-1	few	TGCAGCGCAGGGATAATAGGCGCTGAAGCTTTCTTT	CSAGIIGAEAFF
TRBD2	TRBJ2-1	TRBV27	.	TGTGCCAGCAGGGTTTCTAGCGGGGGGGCGGGTGAGCAGTTCTTC	CASRVSSGGAGEQFF
TRBD2	TRBJ2-1	TRBV25-1	.	TGTGCCAGCAGTGCGGGGGGTTTTAGCAAAGTTTACAATGAGCAGTTCTTC	CASSAGGFSKVYNEQFF
TRBD2	TRBJ2-1	TRBV11-3	few	TGTGCCAGCAGCTCCAAAACTAAGACTAGCGGGTCGTCCTACAATGAGCAGTTCTTC	CASSSKTKTSGSSYNEQFF
.	TRBJ2-5	TRBV7-9	few	TGTGCCAGCAGAAGGGACTCGGAGACCCAGTACTTC	CASRRDSETQYF
.	TRBJ2-1	TRBV9	few	TGTGCCAGCAGCGTAGGCCAGGGAACCCACAATGAGCAGTTCTTC	CASSVGQGTHNEQFF
TRBD2	TRBJ2-7	TRBV28	.	TGTGCCAGCGGACTAGCGGGATCCCACGAGCAGTACTTC	CASGLAGSHEQYF
.	TRBJ2-4	TRBV6-5	.	TGTGCCAGCAAAACGAGGGTTGCCAAAAACATTCAGTACTTC	CASKTRVAKNIQYF
TRBD1	TRBJ2-7	TRBV11-3	.	TGTGCCAGCAGCACCGGACAGGGGAACTCCTACGAGCAGTACTTC	CASSTGQGNSYEQYF
TRBD1	TRBJ2-7	TRBV7-2	few	TGTGCCAGCAGTTCGACAGGGCCCGAGCAGTACTTC	CASSSTGPEQYF
TRBD1	TRBJ2-7	TRBV9	.	TGTGCCAGCAGCGCCGGGGACAGTCTCTCCTACGAGCAGTACTTC	CASSAGDSLSYEQYF
TRBD1	TRBJ2-1	TRBV2	few	TGTGCCACCCAACCACCGGGACAGATCGTGGCACCGGGTGAGCAGTTCTTC	CATQPPGQIVAPGEQFF
.	TRBJ1-4	TRBV7-9	.	TGTGCCAGCAGCCCCCCCGGTGGCTGGGCTGAAAAACTGTTTTTT	CASSPPGGWAEKLFF
.	TRBJ1-2	TRBV28	.	TGTGCCAGTACCTCAAGGGGTCCCTATGGCTACACCTTC	CASTSRGPYGYTF
.	TRBJ2-2	TRBV5-1	.	TGCGCCAGCAGCTTGGACAGGGCCGGGGAGCTGTTTTTT	CASSLDRAGELFF
TRBD1	TRBJ2-1	TRBV28	.	TGTGCCAGCAGTCCGACAGGGTGGGGAGTCAGCTCCTACAATGAGCAGTTCTTC	CASSPTGWGVSSYNEQFF
TRBD1	TRBJ2-3	TRBV6-6	.	TGTGCCAGCAGTATACAGGGGGCGACTAGCACAGATACGCAGTATTTT	CASSIQGATSTDTQYF
TRBD2	TRBJ2-7	TRBV6-5	few	TGTGCCAGCTGCCGGGACTACGGTTCTTACGAGCAGTACTTC	CASCRDYGSYEQYF
.	TRBJ2-6	TRBV5-1	.	TGCGCCAGCACCCCCAGCTCTGGGGCCAACGTCCTGACTTTC	CASTPSSGANVLTF
.	TRBJ2-7	TRBV11-2	few	TGTGCCAGCAGCTTTTCCCAAGGGAGTCCCTACGAGCAGTACTTC	CASSFSQGSPYEQYF
.	TRBJ1-1	TRBV28	.	TGTGCCAGCAGCCAAAACACTGAAGCTTTCTTT	CASSQNTEAFF
TRBD1	TRBJ1-6	TRBV5-1	few	TGCGCCAGCAGCTTGGAGGGACAGAGAAATTCACCCCTCCACTTT	CASSLEGQRNSPLHF
.	TRBJ2-1	TRBV7-9	.	TGTGCCAGCAGCTTAATGTTTGGGCATGAGCAGTTCTTC	CASSLMFGHEQFF
.	TRBJ1-5	TRBV2	.	TGTGCCAGCAGGCGAGGGCAGCCCCAGCATTTT	CASRRGQPQHF
TRBD2	TRBJ2-1	TRBV7-2	few	TGTGCCAGCAGCTCAGGCTCGGGGAGCGGGAGGGTACAGTTCTTC	CASSSGSGSGRVQFF
TRBD2	TRBJ2-3	TRBV29-1	few	TGCAGCGTTGGACCGACTAGCGGGGGGGATACGCAGTATTTT	CSVGPTSGGDTQYF
.	TRBJ2-5	TRBV27	.	TGTGCCAGCAAACAGGGAACCCTGCAAGAGACCCAGTACTTC	CASKQGTLQETQYF
TRBD1	TRBJ2-5	TRBV15	.	TGTGCCACCAGCGGACCACGACAGGGGGCTCTTGGGACCCAGTACTTC	CATSGPRQGALGTQYF
.	TRBJ2-1	TRBV5-1	few	TGCGCCAGCAGCCCTCCTACCGTCGGGGAGCAGTTCTTC	CASSPPTVGEQFF
TRBD2	TRBJ2-7	TRBV19	few	TGTGCCAGTAGTATCAGCGGGGGGCTCCCGTACGAGCAGTACTTC	CASSISGGLPYEQYF
.	TRBJ2-7	TRBV7-2	.	TGTGCCAGCAGCTTAAGTAGCGACTACGAGCAGTACTTC	CASSLSSDYEQYF
.	TRBJ1-1	TRBV7-2	.	TGTGCCACCCTTCTTGGGACAACGAACACTGAAGCTTTCTTT	CATLLGTTNTEAFF
TRBD1	TRBJ2-5	TRBV15	.	TGTGCCACCAGCATTATGACAGGGGTCTTGGAGACCCAGTACTTC	CATSIMTGVLETQYF
.	TRBJ2-7	TRBV7-9	.	TGTGCCAGCAGCCCAGGACTTAACTACGAGCAGTACTTC	CASSPGLNYEQYF
.	TRBJ1-2	TRBV7-8	.	TGTGCCAGCAGCCCATCGGTCGGTCCGGGCTATGGCTACACCTTC	CASSPSVGPGYGYTF
TRBD1	TRBJ1-1	TRBV29-1	.	TGCAGTCAGGGGGGTGACAGGGCGGAGTACACTGAAGCTTTCTTT	CSQGGDRAEYTEAFF